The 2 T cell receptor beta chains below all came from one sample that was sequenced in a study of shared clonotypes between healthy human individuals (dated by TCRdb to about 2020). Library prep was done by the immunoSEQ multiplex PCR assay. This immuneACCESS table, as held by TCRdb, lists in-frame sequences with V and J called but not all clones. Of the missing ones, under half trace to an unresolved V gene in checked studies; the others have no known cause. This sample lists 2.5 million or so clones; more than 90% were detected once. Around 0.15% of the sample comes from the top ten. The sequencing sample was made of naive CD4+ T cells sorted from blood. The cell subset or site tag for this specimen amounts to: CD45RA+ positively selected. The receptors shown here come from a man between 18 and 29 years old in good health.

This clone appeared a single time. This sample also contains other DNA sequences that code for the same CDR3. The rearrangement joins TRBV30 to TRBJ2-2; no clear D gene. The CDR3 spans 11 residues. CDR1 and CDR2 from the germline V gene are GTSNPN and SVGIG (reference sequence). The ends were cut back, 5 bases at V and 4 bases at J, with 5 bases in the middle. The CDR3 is CAWSGTGELFF. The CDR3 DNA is TGTGCCTGGTCAGGCACCGGGGAGCTGTTTTTT.

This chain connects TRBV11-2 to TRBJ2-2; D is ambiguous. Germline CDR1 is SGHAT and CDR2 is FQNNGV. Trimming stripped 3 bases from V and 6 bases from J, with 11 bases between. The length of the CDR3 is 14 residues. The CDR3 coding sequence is TGTGCCAGCAGCTTTTTCCAAACGGCCGGGGAGCTGTTTTTT. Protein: CASSFFQTAGELFF.